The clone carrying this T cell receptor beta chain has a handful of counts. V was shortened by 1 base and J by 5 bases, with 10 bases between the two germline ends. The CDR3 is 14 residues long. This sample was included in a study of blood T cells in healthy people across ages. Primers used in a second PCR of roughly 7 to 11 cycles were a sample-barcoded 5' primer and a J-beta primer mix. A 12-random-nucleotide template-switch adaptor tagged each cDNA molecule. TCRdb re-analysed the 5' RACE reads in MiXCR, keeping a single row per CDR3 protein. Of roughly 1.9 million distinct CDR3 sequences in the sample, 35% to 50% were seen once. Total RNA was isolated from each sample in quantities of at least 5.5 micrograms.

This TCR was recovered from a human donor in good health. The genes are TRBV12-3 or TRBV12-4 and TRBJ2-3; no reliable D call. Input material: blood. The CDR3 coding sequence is TGTGCCAGCAGTTTAGGGACGGACGGAGATACGCAGTATTTT. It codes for CASSLGTDGDTQYF.